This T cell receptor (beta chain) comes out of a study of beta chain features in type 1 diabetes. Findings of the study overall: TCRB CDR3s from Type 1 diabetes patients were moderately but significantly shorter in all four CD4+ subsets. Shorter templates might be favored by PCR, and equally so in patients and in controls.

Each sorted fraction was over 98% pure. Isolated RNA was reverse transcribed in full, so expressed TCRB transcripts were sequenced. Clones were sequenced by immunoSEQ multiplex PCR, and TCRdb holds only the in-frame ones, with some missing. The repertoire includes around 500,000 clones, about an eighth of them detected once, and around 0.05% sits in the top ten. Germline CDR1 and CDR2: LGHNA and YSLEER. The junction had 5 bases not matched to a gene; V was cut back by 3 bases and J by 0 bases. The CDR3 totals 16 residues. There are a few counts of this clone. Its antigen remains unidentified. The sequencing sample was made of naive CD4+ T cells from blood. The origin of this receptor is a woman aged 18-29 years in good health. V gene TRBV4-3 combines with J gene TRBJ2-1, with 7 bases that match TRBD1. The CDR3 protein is CASSHLTGDSYNEQFF. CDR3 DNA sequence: TGCGCCAGCAGCCATTTAACAGGGGACTCCTACAATGAGCAGTTCTTC.